The 4 T cell receptor beta chains presented below share a single source sample, sequenced in a study of T cell repertoires in cytomegalovirus infection. Using its own MiXCR run on the reads, TCRdb lists one record per CDR3 protein. The sample includes a few hundred thousand distinct CDR3 sequences, around 27% of them seen just once. Sequencing input: PBMCs. The receptors shown here come from a human donor in good health (CMV status not recorded). Some clones in this sample may be carry-over from other donors' samples.

This chain connects TRBV7-6 to TRBJ2-3; D not certain. The CDR3 consists of 12 residues. The germline V and J ends were trimmed by 4 bases and 2 bases, with 4 bases remaining between them. The germline V gene encodes CDR1 SGHVS and CDR2 FNYEAQ. CDR3 amino acids: CASSSPTDTQYF. Here the CDR3 DNA reads TGTGCCAGCAGCTCCCCCACAGATACGCAGTATTTT.

The chain uses TRBV12-3 or TRBV12-4 and TRBJ2-1; TRBD2 matches 12 bases. Trimming cost V 6 bases and J 6 bases; bases outside gene matches: 6. The CDR3 has 15 residues. CDR3 loop: CASRSGTSGFNEQFF. The CDR3 DNA reads as TGTGCCAGCAGATCCGGGACTAGCGGGTTCAATGAGCAGTTCTTC.

The J gene is TRBJ2-7, the V gene TRBV4-3, with D maybe TRBD2 (6 bases). Looked up from germline, CDR1 is LGHNA and CDR2 is YSLEER. Trimming removed 4 bases at V and 7 bases at J, with 11 bases between. The CDR3 sequence is 12 residues long. CDR3 region: CASSRGGNEQYF. Here the CDR3 DNA reads TGCGCCAGCAGCCGGGGAGGAAATGAGCAGTACTTC.

V is TRBV7-3 and J is TRBJ2-7; weak D call: TRBD2 (6 bases). V was shortened by 5 bases and J by 5 bases, with 13 bases between the two germline ends. Germline V gene sequence: CDR1 SGHTA, CDR2 FQGTGA. The CDR3 has 13 residues. CDR3 sequence reads: CASSPRGGNEQYF. In DNA, the CDR3 is TGTGCCAGCAGCCCCCGGGGAGGCAACGAGCAGTACTTC.